The rows below give T cell receptor beta chains drawn from one sample of a study of T-cell reconstitution after alpha-beta-depleted transplantation in children. TCRdb re-derived calls from the PCR reads in MiXCR, one entry per CDR3 protein. Among about 870,000 distinct CDR3 sequences listed, approximately 15% were seen once. Sequenced here: PBMCs, mostly from graft donor cells, sampled 360 days after TCRalphabeta/CD19-depleted stem cell transplant. Source of these receptors: a male patient between 10 and 17 years old who had a stem cell transplant for acute lymphoblastic leukemia, so the T cells may come from the graft donor. CDR3s include the opening cysteine and the closing phenylalanine or tryptophan. The order of the fields is clone size, J gene, V gene, D gene, CDR3 DNA, CDR3 protein. D genes are given only for firm matches. Size values are once, few and many counts, or a class for expanded clones, and some rows have none.

size: .; J: TRBJ2-1; V: TRBV6-1; D: .; DNA: TGTGCCAGCAGTGAGTTTAGGGACATAAGCTACAATGAGCAGTTCTTC; CDR3: CASSEFRDISYNEQFF
size: .; J: TRBJ2-1; V: TRBV10-3; D: TRBD2; DNA: TGTGCCATCAGGGCCGATGGGAGCGGGAGCTCCTACAATGAGCAGTTCTTC; CDR3: CAIRADGSGSSYNEQFF
size: many; J: TRBJ2-1; V: TRBV20-1; D: .; DNA: TGCAGTGGGGGCAGGCCCTCGGGGGAGCAGTTCTTC; CDR3: CSGGRPSGEQFF
size: few; J: TRBJ1-2; V: TRBV27; D: TRBD1; DNA: TGTGCCAGCAGTCCCCTCTCGACAGGGATCTTCTATGGCTACACCTTC; CDR3: CASSPLSTGIFYGYTF
size: .; J: TRBJ2-1; V: TRBV7-9; D: TRBD1; DNA: TGTGCCAGCAGCTTACAGGGGGCCCCCGTACAGAATGAGCAGTTCTTC; CDR3: CASSLQGAPVQNEQFF
size: few; J: TRBJ2-7; V: TRBV10-3; D: .; DNA: TGTGCCATCAGTCGCTGGATAGCCCGGACGGTTGGTGAGCAGTACTTC; CDR3: CAISRWIARTVGEQYF
size: few; J: TRBJ2-1; V: TRBV11-2; D: .; DNA: TGTGCCAGCAGCTTCGATCGTAGGAATGAGCAGTTCTTC; CDR3: CASSFDRRNEQFF
size: many; J: TRBJ2-4; V: TRBV11-3; D: TRBD1; DNA: TGTGCCAGCAGCTTAGGGACAGGGGGGGACATTCAGTACTTC; CDR3: CASSLGTGGDIQYF
size: .; J: TRBJ2-1; V: TRBV19; D: .; DNA: TGTGCCAGTAGTCCCGGGGTTTGGCATGAGCAGTTCTTC; CDR3: CASSPGVWHEQFF
size: .; J: TRBJ1-2; V: TRBV27; D: TRBD1; DNA: TGTGCCAGCGGGCAGGACAGGGATCACTATGGCTACACCTTC; CDR3: CASGQDRDHYGYTF
size: .; J: TRBJ1-1; V: TRBV5-1; D: TRBD1; DNA: TGCGCCAGCAGCAAGGGACAGGGAACCGAAGCTTTCTTT; CDR3: CASSKGQGTEAFF
size: .; J: TRBJ1-1; V: TRBV19; D: .; DNA: TGTGCCAGTAGTGAAGAGACAGGTTCTGGGAGCACTGAAGCTTTCTTT; CDR3: CASSEETGSGSTEAFF
size: .; J: TRBJ2-5; V: TRBV7-9; D: TRBD2; DNA: TGTGCCAGCACCGAAAAGCGGGAGCCCTTACAAGAGACCCAGTACTTC; CDR3: CASTEKREPLQETQYF
size: .; J: TRBJ2-4; V: TRBV10-2; D: .; DNA: TGCGCCAGCAGTGAGCGAGGAATAGCCAAAAACATTCAGTACTTC; CDR3: CASSERGIAKNIQYF
size: few; J: TRBJ2-7; V: TRBV18; D: .; DNA: TGTGCCAGCTCGGACACCGGGGCTGCGGCGGCTTTCTACGAGCAGTACTTC; CDR3: CASSDTGAAAAFYEQYF
size: few; J: TRBJ1-1; V: TRBV7-9; D: .; DNA: TGTGCCAGCAGCTTAGGGCCAGGGGTTGACGCTGAAGCTTTCTTT; CDR3: CASSLGPGVDAEAFF
size: .; J: TRBJ1-3; V: TRBV5-1; D: .; DNA: TGCGCCAGCAGCTTGGAGGGCCTGTTCTCTGGAAACACCATATATTTT; CDR3: CASSLEGLFSGNTIYF
size: few; J: TRBJ2-1; V: TRBV5-5; D: .; DNA: TGTGCCAGCAGTCTACCGGAGAGGGGCAGGGAGCAGTTCTTC; CDR3: CASSLPERGREQFF
size: few; J: TRBJ2-5; V: TRBV4-2; D: .; DNA: TGTGCCAGCAGCCAAGACGAGGGGCAGACTTGGTACCAAGAGACCCAGTACTTC; CDR3: CASSQDEGQTWYQETQYF
size: .; J: TRBJ1-1; V: TRBV20-1; D: .; DNA: TGCAGTGCCTCAACGCGGGGATTGAACACTGAAGCTTTCTTT; CDR3: CSASTRGLNTEAFF
size: .; J: TRBJ2-5; V: TRBV6-1; D: TRBD2; DNA: TGTGCCAGCAGTGGCTGGGGAGCGGGAGGCTCGGCCCAGTACTTC; CDR3: CASSGWGAGGSAQYF
size: many; J: TRBJ2-1; V: TRBV9; D: .; DNA: TGTGCCAGCAGCGTAGAGCCCGGATACAATGAGCAGTTCTTC; CDR3: CASSVEPGYNEQFF
size: few; J: TRBJ1-2; V: TRBV19; D: .; DNA: TGTGCCAGCAGGACCGCTGCTACCTATGGCTACACCTTC; CDR3: CASRTAATYGYTF
size: .; J: TRBJ2-5; V: TRBV7-9; D: .; DNA: TGTGCCAGCAGCTTAGTAGCAGCGTTCGGGACCCAGTACTTC; CDR3: CASSLVAAFGTQYF
size: .; J: TRBJ2-7; V: TRBV12-3/TRBV12-4; D: .; DNA: TGTGCCAGCAGTTTGAAACCGCGAGTCTACGAGCAGTACTTC; CDR3: CASSLKPRVYEQYF
size: .; J: TRBJ1-5; V: TRBV6-2/TRBV6-3; D: .; DNA: TGTGCCAGCAGTAGCCCGGGGAGGGCTCAGCCCCAGCATTTT; CDR3: CASSSPGRAQPQHF
size: few; J: TRBJ2-5; V: TRBV20-1; D: .; DNA: TGCAGTGCTAGCGGGAATCGAGAGACCCAGTACTTC; CDR3: CSASGNRETQYF
size: many; J: TRBJ1-5; V: TRBV12-3/TRBV12-4; D: .; DNA: TGTGCCAGCAGTCCTCCGGCTTTTGTTAGCAATCAGCCCCAGCATTTT; CDR3: CASSPPAFVSNQPQHF
size: .; J: TRBJ2-7; V: TRBV5-1; D: TRBD1; DNA: TGCGCCAGCAGCTTTACCGGGACAGCCTACGAGCAGTACTTC; CDR3: CASSFTGTAYEQYF
size: .; J: TRBJ2-3; V: TRBV3-1; D: .; DNA: TGTGCCAGCAGCCCTGGACAGTCTCTCACAGATACGCAGTATTTT; CDR3: CASSPGQSLTDTQYF
size: .; J: TRBJ1-3; V: TRBV12-3/TRBV12-4; D: .; DNA: TGTGCCAGCAGTAAACAGGGAAACACCATATATTTT; CDR3: CASSKQGNTIYF
size: .; J: TRBJ2-1; V: TRBV4-1; D: .; DNA: TGCGCCAGCAGCCAAGAGAAGAGGTCCTACAATGAGCAGTTCTTC; CDR3: CASSQEKRSYNEQFF
size: .; J: TRBJ2-5; V: TRBV29-1; D: .; DNA: TGCAGCGTTGAAGACAGGCCTTTCGAAGAGACCCAGTACTTC; CDR3: CSVEDRPFEETQYF
size: once; J: TRBJ2-7; V: TRBV3-1; D: .; DNA: TGTGCCAGCAGCCACTGGCTTAACTTACACTCCTACGAGCAGTACTTC; CDR3: CASSHWLNLHSYEQYF
size: many; J: TRBJ2-2; V: TRBV12-3/TRBV12-4; D: .; DNA: TGTGCCAGCAGGGGGGGCAACACCGGGGAGCTGTTTTTT; CDR3: CASRGGNTGELFF
size: .; J: TRBJ2-3; V: TRBV20-1; D: TRBD2; DNA: TGCGGCTACAGGGTAGCGGGGTCCACAGATACGCAGTATTTT; CDR3: CGYRVAGSTDTQYF
size: few; J: TRBJ2-7; V: TRBV10-1; D: .; DNA: TGCGCCAGCAGTGAGTCGCTGGAACCTTCCTACGAGCAGTACTTC; CDR3: CASSESLEPSYEQYF
size: few; J: TRBJ2-1; V: TRBV30; D: TRBD1; DNA: TGTGCCTGGGCCGGGACAGGGGGCTACCGTTGGAATGAGCAGTTCTTC; CDR3: CAWAGTGGYRWNEQFF
size: .; J: TRBJ2-3; V: TRBV2; D: TRBD2; DNA: TGTGCCAGCAGTGAAGGGACTAGCGGGATCACAGATACGCAGTATTTT; CDR3: CASSEGTSGITDTQYF
size: few; J: TRBJ2-2; V: TRBV12-3/TRBV12-4; D: .; DNA: TGTGCCAGCAGTTTTCGACTGGGTGTGGACACCGGGGAGCTGTTTTTT; CDR3: CASSFRLGVDTGELFF
size: .; J: TRBJ1-4; V: TRBV28; D: TRBD1; DNA: TGTGCCAGCAGTTTCTTCTGGGACAGGGGGCGCAGTCGGGAAAAACTGTTTTTT; CDR3: CASSFFWDRGRSREKLFF
size: few; J: TRBJ2-1; V: TRBV5-1; D: .; DNA: TGCGCCAGCAGCTTGCGGCCGGGAGAAACCCATGAGCAGTTCTTC; CDR3: CASSLRPGETHEQFF
size: .; J: TRBJ1-2; V: TRBV5-5; D: TRBD1; DNA: TGTGCCAGCAGCTACCTGGACAGGGCCGATGGCTACACCTTC; CDR3: CASSYLDRADGYTF
size: .; J: TRBJ2-7; V: TRBV7-8; D: TRBD2; DNA: TGTGCCAGCAGCCGGCCGGTAGCGGGAGGTCAGCTCGCCTACGAGCAGTACTTC; CDR3: CASSRPVAGGQLAYEQYF
size: few; J: TRBJ2-5; V: TRBV15; D: TRBD2; DNA: TGTGCCACCAGCAGAGGGTACACTAGCGGGGTCCAAGAGACCCAGTACTTC; CDR3: CATSRGYTSGVQETQYF
size: .; J: TRBJ1-1; V: TRBV3-1; D: .; DNA: TGTGCCAGCAGCCAAGATTGGGGGGAACTGAACACTGAAGCTTTCTTT; CDR3: CASSQDWGELNTEAFF
size: many; J: TRBJ2-2; V: TRBV5-1; D: .; DNA: TGCGCCAGCAGCTTGTTAGGGTCGAACACCGGGGAGCTGTTTTTT; CDR3: CASSLLGSNTGELFF
size: .; J: TRBJ2-5; V: TRBV4-1; D: .; DNA: TGCGCCAGCAGCCAAGGATTTCAGACCCAGTACTTC; CDR3: CASSQGFQTQYF
size: .; J: TRBJ1-5; V: TRBV20-1; D: .; DNA: TGCAGTGCTAGAGCCCCCAATAGCAATCAGCCCCAGCATTTT; CDR3: CSARAPNSNQPQHF
size: few; J: TRBJ2-1; V: TRBV29-1; D: .; DNA: TGCAGCGTTGAGGGGCCGCGAAATGAGCAGTTCTTC; CDR3: CSVEGPRNEQFF
size: many; J: TRBJ1-5; V: TRBV12-3/TRBV12-4; D: .; DNA: TGTGCCAGCAGTTTTAGGGGCAATCAGCCCCAGCATTTT; CDR3: CASSFRGNQPQHF
size: few; J: TRBJ2-7; V: TRBV24-1; D: TRBD2; DNA: TGTGCCACCTCGCGCTTCAGGGTGGGGACTACCTACGAGCAGTACTTC; CDR3: CATSRFRVGTTYEQYF
size: .; J: TRBJ1-5; V: TRBV20-1; D: .; DNA: TGCAGTGCATTCAGGGGCGTCCATCAGCCCCAGCATTTT; CDR3: CSAFRGVHQPQHF
size: few; J: TRBJ2-1; V: TRBV5-1; D: TRBD1; DNA: TGCGCCAGCAGCAGGTCGGGACAGAAATTCAATGAGCAGTTCTTC; CDR3: CASSRSGQKFNEQFF
size: .; J: TRBJ2-1; V: TRBV24-1; D: .; DNA: TGTGCCACCAGTGATTTGCGTGGGGAGACTAGGGATGAGCAGTTCTTC; CDR3: CATSDLRGETRDEQFF